The T cell receptor (beta chain) described here comes from a study of blood T cell repertoires in COVID-19 (dated by TCRdb to the early 2020s). Concerning the study at large: Collaborator samples came from the United States, Italy and Spain and covered acute and convalescent phases of COVID-19. The prospective study material was composed of cDNA or gDNA derived from T cells, B-cell-depleted T cells, or PBMCs. Subjects who had been exposed to COVID-19, were actively infected with it, or had recovered from it provided the deeply sampled blood TCRbeta repertoires that made up the dataset. The repertoires were made available in a free public database intended to serve as a resource for research on the immune response to SARS-CoV-2. The samples were drawn from two sources: the first 160 participants of the ongoing ImmuneRACE study, and some 1,300 subjects contributed by 6 global collaborators. Nearly every sample came with metadata listing a de-identified subject ID, COVID-19 status, age in years and sex. Where available, HLA class I and class II types were obtained from metadata supplied by the sample provider rather than from assay-based typing.

Collaborating institutions collected whole blood in K2EDTA tubes following their own protocols. For TCRbeta analysis, collaborator samples were shipped as frozen whole blood, as isolated PBMCs, or as DNA extracted from either sample type. As for this clone: Its antigen is still unknown. Per-base qualities were not stored, and no clone one base away is much larger.

The immunoSEQ Assay, a bias-controlled multiplex PCR, was used to amplify TCRbeta CDR3 regions from genomic DNA. The study's own analysis went as follows. The number of nucleated cells in each sample was estimated by amplification of reference gene primers within the assay. To quantify the absolute abundance of each unique TCRbeta CDR3 rearrangement, sequence reads were collapsed and filtered. Productive Simpson clonality was computed per sample as the square root of Simpson's diversity index over productive rearrangements. Imported from immuneACCESS, the table was reduced by TCRdb to in-frame sequences with V and J called. These copies leave out some clones; in studies compared against another copy, an unresolved V gene accounts for under half, and the cause of the remainder is not known. V and J calls and clone size are given by that table; D and trimming were obtained from the DNA. For this sample there are tens of thousands of clones; around 90% appear just once. About an eighth of the sample is held by the ten biggest clonotypes.

V is pared back by 7 bases and J by 0 bases, with 15 bases lying between the germline termini. CDR1 and CDR2, looked up from the germline V gene, are SNHLY and FYNNEI. Counted from cysteine to phenylalanine, this CDR3 has 16 amino acids. The CDR3 DNA has 48 bases and is translated from base 1. Points the paper makes about the study in general: The amount of clinical and demographic metadata varied by source and participant and was provided uncurated.

The sequence links TRBV2 to TRBJ2-2; no confident D gene assignment can be made. Sequencing used peripheral blood. This receptor was identified in a man older than 75 with acute or convalescent COVID-19. The DNA sequence follows: TGTGCCAGCATAGGCGCAGGCCGTACGAACACCGGGGAGCTGTTTTTT. Its amino acids are CASIGAGRTNTGELFF.